Listed here are 23 T cell receptor beta chains from one sample, sequenced in a study of glioma-infiltrating T cells. Using RNA template, CDR3s of TCR alpha and beta were amplified with iRepertoire arm-PCR. TCRdb recomputed calls from the multiplex PCR reads with MiXCR, one row per CDR3 protein. The data hold approximately 120,000 distinct CDR3 sequences, with less than 30% observed a single time. Sample: glioma tissue, nonneoplastic brain tissue, or PBMCs (not recorded which). The source is a human donor with low-grade glioma or glioblastoma, undergoing nonglioma brain surgery, or in good health (not recorded which).

This clonotype was detected many times. This chain uses TRBV20-1 with TRBJ2-5; TRBD2 agrees at 9 bases. This CDR3 comprises 15 residues. J lost 4 bases, V lost 0 bases, and 6 bases had no gene match. CDR1 is DFQATT, CDR2 SNEGSKA, per germline (reference sequence). CDR3 DNA sequence: TGCAGTGCTAGAGATCGGGGTAGCGGGAGAGAGACCCAGTACTTC. It codes for CSARDRGSGRETQYF.

In this sample, this clonotype turned up once. A junction boundary mismatches the germline segment, possibly from a read error. V usage is TRBV14 and J usage is TRBJ1-2, with D maybe TRBD1 (6 bases). The CDR3 has 15 residues. CDR1 and CDR2 from the germline V gene are SGHDN and FVKESK. CDR3 sequence reads: CASRQGALQGYGYTF. Here the CDR3 DNA reads TGTGCCAGCAGACAAGGAGCTTTACAGGGCTATGGCTACACCTTC.

This chain links TRBV14 with TRBJ1-6; D uncertain. Germline V gene sequence: CDR1 SGHDN, CDR2 FVKESK. V was cut by 0 bases and J by 0 bases, with 3 bases left in between. There are 15 residues in the CDR3. The CDR3, as DNA: TGTGCCAGCAGCCAAGATTACTCCTATAATTCACCCCTCCACTTT. This codes for CASSQDYSYNSPLHF.

This clonotype has at least ten counts. The V gene is TRBV20-1, the J gene TRBJ1-2; D remains ambiguous. V was pared by 0 bases and J by 0 bases, with 11 bases between. The CDR3 consists of 15 residues. Germline CDR1 is DFQATT and CDR2 is SNEGSKA (reference sequence). CDR3 protein: CSARDLRRSNYGYTF. CDR3 nucleotides: TGCAGTGCTAGAGATTTGCGGCGGTCTAACTATGGCTACACCTTC.

In its sample, this clonotype was seen once. The CDR3 end shows no conserved phenylalanine or tryptophan, and so a read error is likely. No DNA is shown, since the ends of the CDR3 on it are uncertain; the CDR3 is the one TCRdb lists. V is TRBV6-5 and J is TRBJ1-1. The length of the CDR3 is 13 amino acids, counting both ends. Germline V gives CDR1 MNHEY, CDR2 SVGAGI. The CDR3 here is CASSYQGTTEAGC.

This clonotype has a count of ten or more. The chain combines TRBV10-3 with TRBJ1-5; possibly TRBD1 for D (5 bases). Germline values: CDR1 ENHRY, CDR2 SYGVKD. The CDR3 loop spans 15 amino acids. Trimming left V 4 bases short and J 4 bases short, with 14 bases between. The CDR3 region has the DNA TGTGCCATCAGTGGGGGAAGGGACCAAAATCAGCCCCAGCATTTT. This codes for CAISGGRDQNQPQHF.

This clonotype came up many times. The rearrangement joins TRBV20-1 to TRBJ1-1; tentative D call: TRBD1 (6 bases). V shed 5 bases and J shed 0 bases, with 16 bases lying between them. The CDR3 has 15 residues. The V gene's germline CDR1 is DFQATT and CDR2 SNEGSKA (reference sequence). The chain's CDR3 is CSAPSGQPLNTEAFF. CDR3 nucleotide sequence: TGCAGTGCTCCTTCCGGACAGCCTTTGAACACTGAAGCTTTCTTT.

This clonotype was recorded many times. The chain has TRBV2 and TRBJ1-1; unclear D gene. The CDR3 is 12 residues long. V was shortened by 6 bases and J by 0 bases, with 5 bases between the two germline ends. Germline V gives CDR1 SNHLY, CDR2 FYNNEI. This chain's CDR3 is CASSLMNTEAFF. The DNA for the CDR3 is TGTGCCAGCAGCTTGATGAACACTGAAGCTTTCTTT.

This chain connects TRBV10-2 to TRBJ1-1; TRBD1 aligns across 11 bases. V gave up 0 bases and J gave up 5 bases; unmatched junction bases: 8. This CDR3 has 17 amino acids. Germline V gene data show CDR1 as WSHSY and CDR2 as SAAADI. CDR3: CASSESSSGQGVTEAFF. The CDR3 nucleotides read TGCGCCAGCAGTGAGTCGTCGTCGGGACAGGGGGTTACTGAAGCTTTCTTT.

The rearrangement joins TRBV5-6 to TRBJ2-2, with D possibly matching TRBD1 (6 bases). Germline loops: CDR1 SGHDT, CDR2 YYEEEE. This CDR3 comprises 14 residues. Trimming pared 4 bases from V and 11 bases from J, leaving 18 bases between. DNA for the CDR3: TGTGCCAGCAGCCGCCCTACAGGACAGCTTGAGCTGTTTTTT. It codes for CASSRPTGQLELFF.

This clonotype was found many times. The chain recombines TRBV20-1 with TRBJ2-7; 9 bases align to TRBD1. The length of the CDR3 is 12 residues. Germline CDR1 reads DFQATT; CDR2 reads SNEGSKA (reference sequence). Germline trimming cut 6 bases from V and 5 bases from J; bases unmatched to any gene: 5. CDR3 coding DNA: TGCAGTGCCGGACAGGGGATCAACGAGCAGTACTTC. Translated, it gives CSAGQGINEQYF.

The V and J genes are TRBV6-1 and TRBJ2-1, with 10 bases matching TRBD2. J lost 13 bases, V lost 9 bases, and 6 bases had no gene match. The germline V gene has CDR1 MNHNS and CDR2 SASEGT. This CDR3 spans 11 amino acids. CDR3 bases: TGTGCCAGTTATAGCGGGAGGAATCAGTTCTTC. It translates to CASYSGRNQFF.

At least ten counts were recorded for this clonotype. The chain couples TRBV19 to TRBJ1-2; weak D call: TRBD1 (5 bases). Trimming removed 5 bases from V and 1 base from J, with 8 bases in between. CDR3 length equals 13 residues. Germline V lookup: CDR1 LNHDA, CDR2 SQIVND (reference sequence). The CDR3 nucleotides are TGTGCCAGTAGTCCAGGGAATAACTATGGCTACACCTTC. Protein product: CASSPGNNYGYTF.

The sample holds many counts of this clonotype. The V and J genes are TRBV5-1 and TRBJ1-3; TRBD1 matches at 8 bases. J gave up 0 bases and V 4 bases, and 3 bases lay outside the gene matches. The CDR3 contains 15 residues. CDR1 is SGHRS and CDR2 is YFSETQ in the germline V gene. The CDR3 DNA sequence: TGCGCCAGCAGCGAGACAGGGGCCTCTGGAAACACCATATATTTT. Translating gives CASSETGASGNTIYF.

The chain combines TRBV29-1 with TRBJ2-7, with D uncertain. The length of the CDR3 is 12 residues. Germline CDR1 reads SQVTM; CDR2 reads ANQGSEA. V was clipped by 6 bases and J by 5 bases, with 14 bases between them. CDR3 coding DNA: TGCAGCGTCCAGGTCCGTGGTGACGAGCAGTACTTC. It translates to CSVQVRGDEQYF.

This clonotype occurred many times. The V gene is TRBV28, the J gene TRBJ2-7, with D hard to call. Germline CDR1 reads MDHEN; CDR2 reads SYDVKM. The CDR3 length is 13 residues. V lost 3 bases, J lost 2 bases, and 8 bases lay in between. The CDR3 is CASSLYPPYEQYF. The CDR3, as DNA: TGTGCCAGCAGTTTGTACCCCCCCTACGAGCAGTACTTC.

J is TRBJ2-3 and V is TRBV5-4, with 9 bases fitting TRBD2. CDR1 and CDR2 (germline): SGHNT, YYREEE (reference sequence). The CDR3 sequence is 16 residues long. J lost 2 bases, V lost 0 bases, and 4 bases had no gene match. In DNA form, the CDR3 reads TGTGCCAGCAGCTTGGAACTAGCGGGTGACACAGATACGCAGTATTTT. The encoded protein is CASSLELAGDTDTQYF.

This clonotype has a handful of counts. The V and J genes are TRBV4-2 and TRBJ2-5; 11 nucleotides line up with TRBD2. Germline lookup yields CDR1 LGHNA and CDR2 YNFKEQ. This CDR3 has 18 amino acids. With V trimmed by 0 bases and J by 4 bases, 10 bases remained unmatched. The CDR3 is CASSQEVASGRPRETQYF. In DNA, the CDR3 is TGTGCCAGCAGCCAAGAAGTGGCTAGCGGGAGGCCAAGAGAGACCCAGTACTTC.

This clonotype was recorded at least ten times. This chain connects TRBV7-2 to TRBJ2-1; D is perhaps TRBD2 (5 bases). Deletions cut 5 bases from V and 7 bases from J, with 30 bases between. The CDR3 has 19 residues. Germline V gives CDR1 SGHTA, CDR2 FQGNSA. The CDR3 nucleotides are TGTGCCAGCAGCGCCGGACTGTCTTTGGATCGATACATCCTTAATGAGCAGTTCTTC. It encodes CASSAGLSLDRYILNEQFF.

Notes on this clonotype: The germline gene is not matched at one end of the junction; a read error may be the cause. The chain recombines TRBV10-3 with TRBJ2-3, with TRBD2 as a possible D gene (5 bases). Germline CDR1 ENHRY, CDR2 SYGVKD. The CDR3 totals 12 residues. The CDR3 protein is CAISPLGDTEYF. In DNA, the CDR3 is TGTGCCATCAGCCCACTAGGAGATACGGAGTATTTT.

This clonotype was picked up many times. This sequence joins TRBV20-1 and TRBJ1-2, with 7 positions matching TRBD1. The CDR3 totals 14 residues. With V trimmed by 1 base and J by 4 bases, 6 bases remained unmatched. Per the germline V gene, CDR1 is DFQATT and CDR2 is SNEGSKA (reference sequence). CDR3 sequence reads: CSARGDREFYGYTF. The CDR3 DNA sequence: TGCAGTGCTAGAGGGGACAGAGAATTCTATGGCTACACCTTC.

In regard to this clonotype: This clone may be a read error of a much larger clone one base away. The rearrangement links TRBV2 to TRBJ2-3, with D perhaps TRBD2 (6 bases). The CDR3 loop spans 14 amino acids. The V gene's germline CDR1 is SNHLY and CDR2 FYNNEI. The CDR3 coding sequence is TGTGCCAGTATTAGCGGCTCTAGCACAGATACGAAGTATTTT. Translation: CASISGSSTDTKYF.

This clonotype appeared many times. The rearrangement uses TRBV28 and TRBJ1-5; TRBD1 matches at 9 bases. This CDR3 has 15 residues. V lost 5 bases to trimming and J lost 2 bases; unmatched junction nucleotides: 4. Germline CDR1 MDHEN, CDR2 SYDVKM. CDR3 protein: CASSLQGAGNQPQHF. The CDR3 DNA follows: TGTGCCAGCAGTCTACAGGGGGCGGGCAATCAGCCCCAGCATTTT.